A single sample gave rise to the 31 T cell receptor beta chains below, sequenced in a study of blood T cells in healthy people across ages. It was with a sample-barcoded 5' primer and a J-beta primer mix that a second PCR of roughly 7 to 11 cycles was run. One entry per CDR3 protein results from TCRdb running MiXCR on the 5' RACE reads. The data show about 680,000 distinct CDR3 sequences, around half seen once. Sequenced: blood. Receptors originate from a woman aged 60-75 years in good health.

Points on this clonotype: It is likely a read error, because the conserved phenylalanine at the end of the CDR3 is missing. The chain carries TRBV7-9 and TRBJ1-2; D is undetermined. The CDR3 consists of 12 residues. Looked up from germline, CDR1 is SEHNR and CDR2 is FQNEAQ (reference sequence). V was clipped by 3 bases and J by 1 base, with 3 bases between them. The CDR3 sequence: CASSLYNYGYTL. In nucleotides, the CDR3 is TGTGCCAGCAGCTTGTATAACTATGGCTACACCTTA.

This rearrangement joins TRBV28 to TRBJ2-5; D is possibly TRBD2 (6 bases). The CDR3 is made up of 15 amino acids. V gave up 2 bases and J gave up 11 bases, with 21 bases separating them. Germline V gene lookup returns CDR1 MDHEN and CDR2 SYDVKM. CDR3 nucleotide sequence: TGTGCCAGCAGTTTAAGACGGATCCCCCCTCGGGAGCAGTACTTC. Translated: CASSLRRIPPREQYF. The whole variable domain, remainder taken from reference TRBV28 and TRBJ2-5, is DVKVTQSSRYLVKRTGEKVFLECVQDMDHENMFWYRQDPGLGLRLIYFSYDVKMKEKGDIPEGYSVSREKKERFSLILESASTNQTSMYLCASSLRRIPPREQYFGPGTRLLVL.

The chain is built from TRBV12-3 or TRBV12-4 and TRBJ2-7; possibly TRBD1 for D (6 bases). The CDR3 is made up of 14 amino acids. V was shortened by 5 bases and J by 0 bases, with 11 bases between the two germline ends. In nucleotides, the CDR3 is TGTGCCAGCAGTCCGTACAGGGACTCCTACGAGCAGTACTTC. As protein: CASSPYRDSYEQYF.

The chain carries TRBV11-2 and TRBJ2-7; TRBD2 agrees at 9 bases. Germline CDR1 and CDR2: SGHAT and FQNNGV. V dropped 0 bases and J dropped 5; count of bases not matched to a gene: 20. The CDR3 length is 20 residues. CDR3 sequence: CASSLDTVGFQREVPHEQYF. The CDR3 DNA reads TGTGCCAGCAGCTTAGATACGGTTGGGTTCCAGCGGGAGGTCCCCCACGAGCAGTACTTC.

The CDR3 is CASRAGKYTDTQYF. The CDR3 region has the DNA TGTGCCAGCAGGGCAGGAAAATACACAGATACGCAGTATTTT. The V and J genes are TRBV7-4 and TRBJ2-3; D not certain. The CDR3 length is 14 residues. V lost 6 bases and J 2 bases, leaving 12 bases between the germline ends. From germline, CDR1 is SGHVT and CDR2 SQSDAQ.

The genes are TRBV4-1 and TRBJ1-5; the D gene is possibly TRBD1 (6 bases). This CDR3 comprises 14 residues. Trimming left V 3 bases short and J 7 bases short, with 13 bases between. Per the germline V gene, CDR1 is MGHRA and CDR2 is YSYEKL. This CDR3 is CASSQDGQRQPQHF. CDR3 in DNA: TGCGCCAGCAGCCAGGACGGACAGAGGCAGCCCCAGCATTTT.

V usage is TRBV5-4 and J usage is TRBJ2-7; TRBD1 might be the D (6 bases). The CDR3 is made up of 14 amino acids. Trimming shortened V by 4 bases and J by 2 bases, and 13 bases separated the two germline ends. Germline V gene sequence: CDR1 SGHNT, CDR2 YYREEE (reference sequence). The CDR3 nucleotides read TGTGCCAGCAGCAAAGACAGGAGCACCTACGAGCAGTACTTC. As protein: CASSKDRSTYEQYF.

The CDR3 here is CASSLRAADGYTF. CDR3 in DNA: TGTGCCAGCAGCTTAAGGGCCGCCGATGGCTACACCTTC. The rearrangement uses TRBV7-3 and TRBJ1-2; the D is unclear. CDR1 is SGHTA and CDR2 is FQGTGA in the germline V gene. The V end lost 1 base, the J end lost 6 bases, and 9 bases lay between the germline ends. The CDR3 is 13 amino acids.

V and J are TRBV5-1 and TRBJ1-2, with 7 bases aligning to TRBD1. This CDR3 comprises 16 residues. Losses at the gene ends were 0 bases for V and 6 bases for J; bases not matched to a gene: 11. CDR1 and CDR2 (germline): SGHRS, YFSETQ. The CDR3 DNA reads TGCGCCAGCAGCTTGGCCGAAAAACAGGGGACAAATGGCTACACCTTC. Encoded protein: CASSLAEKQGTNGYTF.

This sequence joins TRBV7-2 and TRBJ1-2; TRBD1 aligns across 9 bases. Trimming removed 5 bases from V and 7 bases from J; junction bases left unmatched: 5. CDR3 length equals 13 residues. The germline V gene encodes CDR1 SGHTA and CDR2 FQGNSA. The CDR3 sequence: CASSPTGGFGYTF. The DNA of the CDR3 is TGTGCCAGCAGCCCGACAGGGGGGTTTGGCTACACCTTC.

The rearrangement links TRBV28 to TRBJ1-4; D unclear. This CDR3 is 12 amino acids long. From germline, CDR1 is MDHEN and CDR2 SYDVKM. Trimming cost V 6 bases and J 8 bases, with 10 bases left between them. CDR3 sequence reads: CASSTSREKLFF. The CDR3 nucleotides are TGTGCCAGCAGCACCTCGCGAGAAAAACTGTTTTTT.

CDR3 in DNA: TGTGCCATCAGTGAGTTGGGTTCTAGCACAGATACGCAGTATTTT. Its protein product is CAISELGSSTDTQYF. This chain links TRBV10-3 with TRBJ2-3, with D unresolved. The CDR3 covers 15 residues. Germline V gene data show CDR1 as ENHRY and CDR2 as SYGVKD. V lost 1 base and J lost 0, with 8 bases in between.

This clonotype occurred a few times. This sequence joins TRBV29-1 and TRBJ2-1, with 9 bases identical to TRBD1. Germline CDR1 SQVTM, CDR2 ANQGSEA. This CDR3 spans 11 amino acids. V shed 7 bases and J 9 bases; nucleotides not matched to a gene: 4. The DNA for the CDR3 is TGCAGCGGGGACAGGGCCCTTGAGCAGTTCTTC. It is translated as CSGDRALEQFF.

The chain combines TRBV28 with TRBJ2-3; possibly TRBD1 for D (6 bases). In germline, CDR1 is MDHEN, CDR2 SYDVKM. The CDR3 is 14 amino acids. V was clipped by 6 bases and J by 4 bases, with 14 bases between them. The CDR3 nucleotides read TGTGCCAGCAGGGGTACAGGGTTCGCAGATACGCAGTATTTT. It specifies CASRGTGFADTQYF.

This clonotype has only a few counts. The V call is TRBV5-1, the J call TRBJ2-1, with 9 bases that match TRBD2. V lost 2 bases, J lost 4 bases, and 4 bases stayed unmatched. CDR3 size: 15 residues. Per germline, CDR1 SGHRS and CDR2 YFSETQ. CDR3 loop: CASSFSGSVYNEQFF. In DNA, the CDR3 is TGCGCCAGCAGCTTTAGCGGGAGCGTATACAATGAGCAGTTCTTC. Together with reference TRBV5-1 and TRBJ2-1, the CDR3 gives the full variable domain: KAGVTQTPRYLIKTRGQQVTLSCSPISGHRSVSWYQQTPGQGLQFLFEYFSETQRNKGNFPGRFSGRQFSNSRSEMNVSTLELGDSALYLCASSFSGSVYNEQFFGPGTRLTVL.

V usage is TRBV29-1 and J usage is TRBJ2-7; weak D call: TRBD1 (6 bases). The CDR3 is 12 amino acids. Germline CDR1 is SQVTM and CDR2 is ANQGSEA. V lost 4 bases to trimming and J lost 2 bases, with 9 bases between them. Here the CDR3 DNA reads TGCAGCGTTGCGAGGACAGCCTACGAGCAGTACTTC. It encodes CSVARTAYEQYF.

J is TRBJ2-3 and V is TRBV20-1; 10 bases match TRBD2. Germline V lookup: CDR1 DFQATT, CDR2 SNEGSKA (reference sequence). This CDR3 spans 15 amino acids. The V and J ends lost 6 bases and 0 bases, in that order; junction bases with no gene match: 6. CDR3 amino acids: CSALAGWASTDTQYF. The CDR3 nucleotides are TGCAGTGCACTAGCGGGGTGGGCTAGCACAGATACGCAGTATTTT.

The genes are TRBV20-1 and TRBJ2-3; 11 nucleotides agree with TRBD1. This CDR3 region has 17 residues. CDR1 DFQATT and CDR2 SNEGSKA come from the germline V gene (reference sequence). V was pared by 3 bases and J by 0 bases, with 8 bases of the junction left unmatched. The CDR3 coding sequence is TGCAGTGCTAGCGGTGGGACAGGGGGAGGTAGCACAGATACGCAGTATTTT. Translated: CSASGGTGGGSTDTQYF.

The rearrangement links TRBV6-6 to TRBJ2-5, with D perhaps assigned TRBD1 or TRBD2 (7 bases each). The CDR3 runs to 16 residues. Trimming took off 2 bases at V and 2 bases at J, with 15 bases between the two ends. Germline values: CDR1 MNHNY, CDR2 SVGAGI (reference sequence). The chain's CDR3 is CASSYGGDSSQETQYF. The CDR3 bases are TGTGCCAGCAGTTACGGGGGGGACAGTTCTCAAGAGACCCAGTACTTC.

This clonotype appeared a few times. The rearrangement links TRBV5-1 to TRBJ2-7; weak D call: TRBD1 (8 bases). Trimming pared 1 base from V and 1 base from J, leaving 12 bases between. The CDR3 is made up of 15 amino acids. Germline CDR1 is SGHRS and CDR2 is YFSETQ. The CDR3 region has the DNA TGCGCCAGCAGCTTGCACAGGGGGGGGTCCTACGAGCAGTACTTC. The encoded protein is CASSLHRGGSYEQYF.

This clonotype was counted ten times or more. The chain uses TRBV7-2 and TRBJ2-3, with 9 bases lining up with TRBD2. The CDR3 runs to 16 residues. The V and J ends lost 6 bases and 4 bases, in that order; junction bases with no gene match: 11. Germline values: CDR1 SGHTA, CDR2 FQGNSA. The CDR3 sequence is CASRQGLAIDADTQYF. DNA of the CDR3: TGTGCCAGCAGACAGGGACTAGCCATCGACGCAGATACGCAGTATTTT. Drawing the rest from reference TRBV7-2 and TRBJ2-3, the complete variable domain is GAGVSQSPSNKVTEKGKDVELRCDPISGHTALYWYRQSLGQGLEFLIYFQGNSAPDKSGLPSDRFSAERTGGSVSTLTIQRTQQEDSAVYLCASRQGLAIDADTQYFGPGTRLTVL.

This sequence joins TRBV2 and TRBJ1-5; a weak D match, TRBD1 (5 bases). CDR1 is SNHLY, CDR2 FYNNEI, per germline. This CDR3 region has 15 residues. V lost 6 bases and J lost 4, with 16 bases in between. CDR3 nucleotide sequence: TGTGCCAGCAGAACCGACAGCGGTGGGAATCAGCCCCAGCATTTT. Translating it yields CASRTDSGGNQPQHF.

This clonotype appeared a few times. This chain joins TRBV20-1 and TRBJ2-3; 10 bases are a match to TRBD2. V gave up 5 bases and J gave up 2 bases; unmatched junction bases: 1. Germline lookup yields CDR1 DFQATT and CDR2 SNEGSKA (reference sequence). The CDR3 consists of 13 residues. CDR3 in amino acids: CSAGLAATDTQYF. The CDR3 DNA reads as TGCAGTGCTGGACTAGCGGCCACAGATACGCAGTATTTT.

This clonotype has a handful of counts. The chain carries TRBV3-1 and TRBJ2-4, with a possible D match to TRBD1 (6 bases). V was shortened by 1 base and J by 6 bases, with 13 bases between the two germline ends. The CDR3 has 15 amino acids. Germline CDR1 reads LGHDT; CDR2 reads YNNKEL (reference sequence). The CDR3 bases are TGTGCCAGCAGCCAAGGTACAGGGACCGGAAACATTCAGTACTTC. Protein sequence: CASSQGTGTGNIQYF.

V is TRBV29-1 and J is TRBJ2-1, with 11 bases identical to TRBD2. Germline CDR1 and CDR2: SQVTM and ANQGSEA. The CDR3 extends over 15 amino acids. V was clipped by 6 bases and J by 10 bases; unmatched bases: 14. CDR3 nucleotide sequence: TGCAGCGTGGGCTTCGGGACTAGCGGAAGAAGGGAGCAGTTCTTC. It translates to CSVGFGTSGRREQFF.

This chain connects TRBV18 to TRBJ1-2; TRBD1 is a possible D gene (5 bases). Germline loops: CDR1 KGHSH, CDR2 LQKENI. CDR3 size: 17 residues. V lost 3 bases, J lost 3 bases, and 20 bases lay in between. The CDR3 coding sequence is TGTGCCAGCTCACCTTTTTCCGGGACCCCCGGCGACTATGGCTACACCTTC. Protein sequence: CASSPFSGTPGDYGYTF.

This chain joins TRBV6-1 and TRBJ1-5; TRBD1 aligns across 7 bases. V shed 11 bases, J shed 6 bases, and the junction held 4 bases outside the gene matches. CDR3 length: 11 residues. In germline, CDR1 is MNHNS, CDR2 SASEGT. CDR3 nucleotide sequence: TGTGCCTCACAGGGGAGTCAGCCCCAGCATTTT. This encodes CASQGSQPQHF.

The chain joins TRBV7-9 to TRBJ2-1; unclear D gene. This CDR3 comprises 13 residues. The ends were cut back, 5 bases at V and 9 bases at J, with 14 bases in the middle. CDR1 and CDR2 (germline): SEHNR, FQNEAQ (reference sequence). DNA of the CDR3: TGTGCCAGCAGCATCCCCCACCCGATTGAGCAGTTCTTC. Residues: CASSIPHPIEQFF.

This clonotype was seen a handful of times. The chain recombines TRBV9 with TRBJ1-2; maybe TRBD1 (5 bases). CDR3 size: 12 residues. CDR1 is SGDLS, CDR2 YYNGEE, per germline. Trimming cost V 4 bases and J 8 bases, with 12 bases left between them. This CDR3 reads CASSPERGGYTF. The CDR3 DNA is TGTGCCAGCAGCCCCGAGAGGGGAGGCTACACCTTC.

The chain carries TRBV28 and TRBJ2-5; D ambiguous. CDR3 length equals 21 residues. The V gene's germline CDR1 is MDHEN and CDR2 SYDVKM. Trimming removed 3 bases from V and 0 bases from J, with 29 bases in between. The CDR3 region has the DNA TGTGCCAGCAGTTTTCGGTGGTCTAGATTGGGGTATGGGAAATACCAAGAGACCCAGTACTTC. This translates into CASSFRWSRLGYGKYQETQYF. Using reference TRBV28 and TRBJ2-5 for the parts outside the CDR3, the full variable domain is DVKVTQSSRYLVKRTGEKVFLECVQDMDHENMFWYRQDPGLGLRLIYFSYDVKMKEKGDIPEGYSVSREKKERFSLILESASTNQTSMYLCASSFRWSRLGYGKYQETQYFGPGTRLLVL.

This clonotype was observed a handful of times. J is TRBJ2-5 and V is TRBV6-2 or TRBV6-3, with D perhaps TRBD1 or TRBD2 (5 bases each). The J call is doubtful: the DNA matches TRBJ2-7 better. Germline V lookup: CDR1 MNHEY, CDR2 SVGEGT. The CDR3 contains 19 residues. The DNA of the CDR3 is TGTGCCAGCAGTTACTCGAGGGGCAAGCGCGACTACTACTACTACGAGCAGTACTTC. It specifies CASSYSRGKRDYYYYEQYF.